These 22 T cell receptor beta chains were all obtained from the same sample, sequenced in a study of CD8+CD57+ T cells in acquired aplastic anemia (dated by TCRdb to the late 2010s). Flow cytometry had shown CD8+CD57+ cell expansion in the patients selected for sequencing. Instrument on record: Illumina HiSeq 2000. TCR beta VDJ combination and CDR3 sequence profiling used genomic DNA as the template. The public sequencing data were trimmed at Q25 with fastp and processed into clonotypes with MiXCR by TCRdb, which kept only in-frame beta chains. Here each entry gathers all rows of one CDR3 protein and keeps the most common genes and DNA. For this sample the table gives a few hundred thousand distinct CDR3 sequences, of which around three fifths were detected only once. The ten biggest clones cover under 1.5% of the sample. Material: sorted CD4+, CD8+, or CD8+CD57+ T cells (not recorded which) from PBMCs. The receptors here all came from a human donor with aplastic anemia.

In its sample, this clonotype was seen a few times. This chain links TRBV7-9 with TRBJ2-7; 8 nucleotides align to TRBD2. The CDR3 extends over 17 amino acids. From germline, CDR1 is SEHNR and CDR2 FQNEAQ (reference sequence). J was trimmed by 6 bases and V by 7 bases; bases with no gene match: 20. The CDR3 loop reads CASTNVEGLGGGGEQYF. The CDR3 nucleotides are TGTGCCAGCACGAATGTCGAGGGACTAGGTGGGGGAGGCGAGCAGTACTTC.

The genes are TRBV18 and TRBJ1-4; weak D call: TRBD1 (6 bases). The length of the CDR3 is 13 residues. Germline V gene data show CDR1 as KGHSH and CDR2 as LQKENI. Trimming removed 10 bases at V and 8 bases at J, with 17 bases between. The CDR3 here is CATSGGQDEKLFF. The CDR3 region has the DNA TGTGCCACCTCGGGGGGGCAGGACGAAAAACTGTTTTTT.

The V and J genes are TRBV5-8 and TRBJ2-1; either TRBD1 or TRBD2 may fit D (5 bases each). The CDR3 loop spans 14 amino acids. V lost 1 base, J lost 8 bases, and 13 bases lay in between. Germline assignment: CDR1 SGHTS and CDR2 YDEGEE. CDR3 residues: CASSLLVGTDEQFF. In nucleotides, the CDR3 is TGTGCCAGCAGCTTGTTAGTGGGGACCGATGAGCAGTTCTTC.

This clonotype was seen many times. This chain links TRBV11-2 with TRBJ1-1; no firm D call. V dropped 1 base and J dropped 0 bases, with 9 bases sitting between them. The CDR3 length is 15 residues. CDR1 is SGHAT and CDR2 is FQNNGV in the germline V gene. CDR3 amino acids: CASSLVETMNTEAFF. In DNA, the CDR3 is TGTGCCAGCAGCTTAGTCGAAACTATGAACACTGAAGCTTTCTTT.

This clonotype was counted a single time. V is TRBV29-1 and J is TRBJ2-7; 9 nucleotides align to TRBD2. V lost 8 bases to trimming and J lost 2 bases; unmatched junction nucleotides: 7. CDR1 and CDR2 from the germline V gene are SQVTM and ANQGSEA. CDR3 length equals 13 residues. The CDR3 region is CSSSGTSTYEQYF. CDR3 nucleotides: TGCAGCTCCTCCGGGACTAGCACCTACGAGCAGTACTTC.

The chain combines TRBV7-3 with TRBJ1-2; 9 bases agree with TRBD1. The CDR3 length is 16 residues. V was clipped by 5 bases and J by 3 bases; unmatched bases: 10. The germline CDR1 and CDR2 sequences are SGHTA and FQGTGA. As DNA, the CDR3 is TGTGCCAGCAGCCCGCCCGGGACAGGGTCACACTATGGCTACACCTTC. Its protein product is CASSPPGTGSHYGYTF. Filled out from reference TRBV7-3 and TRBJ1-2, the complete variable domain reads GAGVSQTPSNKVTEKGKYVELRCDPISGHTALYWYRQSLGQGPEFLIYFQGTGAADDSGLPNDRFFAVRPEGSVSTLKIQRTERGDSAVYLCASSPPGTGSHYGYTFGSGTRLTVV.

The chain carries TRBV15 and TRBJ2-7, with 7 bases fitting TRBD2. The length of the CDR3 is 16 residues. The germline V gene has CDR1 LNHNV and CDR2 YYDKDF (reference sequence). The junction had 9 bases not matched to a gene; V was cut back by 3 bases and J by 1 base. The CDR3 loop reads CATSRLTGGQSYEQYF. The CDR3 DNA reads TGTGCCACCAGCAGGCTGACGGGAGGCCAGTCCTACGAGCAGTACTTC. Supplemented by reference TRBV15 and TRBJ2-7, the full variable domain reads DAMVIQNPRYQVTQFGKPVTLSCSQTLNHNVMYWYQQKSSQAPKLLFHYYDKDFNNEADTPDNFQSRRPNTSFCFLDIRSPGLGDTAMYLCATSRLTGGQSYEQYFGPGTRLTVT.

The chain couples TRBV7-2 to TRBJ2-7; 11 bases are a match to TRBD1. The V gene end was trimmed by 4 bases and the J gene end by 2 bases; junction bases not matched to a gene: 4. The germline V gene encodes CDR1 SGHTA and CDR2 FQGNSA. The CDR3 is 15 amino acids. CDR3 DNA: TGTGCCAGCAGCTCCAGGACAGGGGGCCCCTACGAGCAGTACTTC. Its protein is CASSSRTGGPYEQYF.

In this sample, this clonotype turned up once. The rearrangement links TRBV11-3 to TRBJ2-5, with D perhaps matching TRBD1 or TRBD2 (5 bases each). V was clipped by 5 bases and J by 2 bases, with 18 bases between them. The CDR3 runs to 16 residues. Germline CDR1 SGHNT, CDR2 YENEEA. CDR3 loop: CASSLTVGRQQETQYF. The CDR3 DNA reads TGTGCCAGCAGCCTGACCGTGGGACGGCAGCAAGAGACCCAGTACTTC.

This clonotype was seen repeatedly, ten times or more. V is TRBV7-9 and J is TRBJ2-2; no clear D. This CDR3 is built from 14 residues. Trimming took 1 base from V and 4 from J, leaving 7 bases between them. In germline, CDR1 is SEHNR, CDR2 FQNEAQ (reference sequence). The CDR3, as DNA: TGTGCCAGCAGCTTAGATTATCCCACCGGGGAGCTGTTTTTT. It is translated as CASSLDYPTGELFF. Together with reference TRBV7-9 and TRBJ2-2, the CDR3 gives the full variable domain: DTGVSQNPRHKITKRGQNVTFRCDPISEHNRLYWYRQTLGQGPEFLTYFQNEAQLEKSRLLSDRFSAERPKGSFSTLEIQRTEQGDSAMYLCASSLDYPTGELFFGEGSRLTVL.

J is TRBJ1-2 and V is TRBV12-3 or TRBV12-4; the match to TRBD1 covers 9 bases. CDR3 length: 14 amino acids. Trimming at V came to 6 bases and at J to 5 bases, leaving 7 bases not matched to a gene. The CDR3 DNA reads TGTGCCAGCAGCCGGGACAGGGAGGTATATGGCTACACCTTC. This translates into CASSRDREVYGYTF.

This clonotype showed up just once. The rearrangement joins TRBV10-3 to TRBJ1-5; D uncertain. V was cut by 5 bases and J by 5 bases, with 10 bases left in between. This CDR3 region has 13 residues. Germline V gene data show CDR1 as ENHRY and CDR2 as SYGVKD. CDR3 sequence reads: CAISSGGDQPQHF. The CDR3 coding sequence is TGTGCCATCAGTTCGGGCGGGGATCAGCCCCAGCATTTT.

Points on this clonotype: The junction differs from germline at one of its ends, possibly a read error. This CDR3 reads CASSTPLEQYF. The DNA of the CDR3 is TGTGCCAGCAGCACCCCCCTCGAGCAGTACTTT. The rearrangement links TRBV5-5 to TRBJ2-7; D is unclear. CDR3 size: 11 residues. Germline V gene lookup returns CDR1 SGHKS and CDR2 YYEKEE (reference sequence).

Details on this clonotype: Since a much larger clone is just one base distant, this may be a read error. J is TRBJ2-3 and V is TRBV6-1; no firm D call. The CDR3 has 13 amino acids. Trimming took 6 bases from V and 8 from J, leaving 15 bases between them. Germline CDR1 reads MNHNS; CDR2 reads SASEGT. DNA for the CDR3: TGTGCCAGCAGCCCTTTCCGCACGGGTACGCAGTATTTT. As protein: CASSPFRTGTQYF.

This clonotype occurred many times. This chain joins TRBV12-3 or TRBV12-4 and TRBJ1-5; D perhaps matches TRBD1 (5 bases). Trimming cost V 1 base and J 1 base, with 5 bases left between them. The CDR3 contains 14 residues. The chain's CDR3 is CASSLGTSNQPQHF. CDR3 DNA sequence: TGTGCCAGCAGTTTAGGGACAAGCAATCAGCCCCAGCATTTT.

This clonotype has only a few counts. J is TRBJ1-1 and V is TRBV5-1; perhaps TRBD1 as D (5 bases). The germline CDR1 and CDR2 sequences are SGHRS and YFSETQ. V was pared by 0 bases and J by 3 bases, with 6 bases between. The CDR3 extends over 13 amino acids. CDR3 DNA sequence: TGCGCCAGCAGCTTGGCGGGGGACACTGAAGCTTTCTTT. Translated, it gives CASSLAGDTEAFF.

For this clonotype: It is likely a read error, because the conserved phenylalanine at the end of the CDR3 is missing. The DNA is omitted, as the CDR3 cannot be located on it reliably, and the CDR3 follows TCRdb's listing. The chain links TRBV3-1 to TRBJ2-7; the table's TRBD2 call for D was not verified on the DNA. Germline V gives CDR1 LGHDT, CDR2 YNNKEL (reference sequence). 10 amino acids form the CDR3, both terminal residues included. The CDR3 is CASSQDSRAG.

The rearrangement links TRBV3-1 to TRBJ1-5, with TRBD1 matching over 12 bases. V lost 2 bases, J lost 9 bases, and 8 bases stayed unmatched. This CDR3 comprises 16 residues. Germline CDR1 reads LGHDT; CDR2 reads YNNKEL (reference sequence). CDR3 residues: CASSQKGGQGARPQHF. DNA for the CDR3: TGTGCCAGCAGCCAAAAGGGGGGACAGGGGGCCCGGCCCCAGCATTTT.

The chain combines TRBV7-9 with TRBJ1-4; 7 bases map to TRBD1. The CDR3 extends over 15 amino acids. CDR1 is SEHNR and CDR2 is FQNEAQ in the germline V gene (reference sequence). The V gene end was trimmed by 5 bases and the J gene end by 8 bases; junction bases not matched to a gene: 11. In DNA, the CDR3 is TGTGCCAGCAGCCATCGCAGGGGGATGGAGGAAAAACTGTTTTTT. It codes for CASSHRRGMEEKLFF.

This clonotype was observed a single time. The V and J genes are TRBV7-9 and TRBJ1-2; maybe TRBD1 (6 bases). Germline V CDR1 and CDR2: SEHNR, FQNEAQ (reference sequence). The ends were cut back, 2 bases at V and 7 bases at J, with 11 bases in the middle. The CDR3 runs 13 residues. CDR3 DNA sequence: TGTGCCAGCAGCTTACTGGGGGCGCCTGGCTACACCTTC. Translating it yields CASSLLGAPGYTF.

The chain is built from TRBV24-1 and TRBJ2-1; D not resolved. This CDR3 is built from 13 residues. Germline values: CDR1 KGHDR, CDR2 SFDVKD. The V end lost 1 base, the J end lost 5 bases, and 5 bases lay between the germline ends. CDR3 nucleotide sequence: TGTGCCACCAGTGATTTTGACCACAATGAGCAGTTCTTC. It is translated as CATSDFDHNEQFF.

This clonotype appeared many times. CDR3 protein: CASSLDTSNNEQFF. CDR3 nucleotide sequence: TGTGCCAGCAGCTTAGATACCTCTAACAATGAGCAGTTCTTC. The chain couples TRBV7-2 to TRBJ2-1; D remains unclear. V was shortened by 1 base and J by 5 bases, with 9 bases between the two germline ends. The germline gives CDR1 SGHTA, CDR2 FQGNSA. The CDR3 sequence is 14 residues long. Drawing the rest from reference TRBV7-2 and TRBJ2-1, the complete variable domain is GAGVSQSPSNKVTEKGKDVELRCDPISGHTALYWYRQSLGQGLEFLIYFQGNSAPDKSGLPSDRFSAERTGGSVSTLTIQRTQQEDSAVYLCASSLDTSNNEQFFGPGTRLTVL.